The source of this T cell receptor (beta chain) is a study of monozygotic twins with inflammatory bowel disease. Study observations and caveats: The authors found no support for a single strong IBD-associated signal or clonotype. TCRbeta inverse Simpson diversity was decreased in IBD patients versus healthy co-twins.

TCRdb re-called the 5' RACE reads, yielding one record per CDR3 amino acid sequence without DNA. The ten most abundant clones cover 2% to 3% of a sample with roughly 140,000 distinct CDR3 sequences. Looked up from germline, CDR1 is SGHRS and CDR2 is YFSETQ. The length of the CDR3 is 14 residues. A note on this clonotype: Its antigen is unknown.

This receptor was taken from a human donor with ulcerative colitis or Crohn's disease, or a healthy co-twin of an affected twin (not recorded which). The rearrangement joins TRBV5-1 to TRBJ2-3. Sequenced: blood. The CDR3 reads CASSLGDSTDTQYF.